The clone carrying this T cell receptor (beta chain) came up many times. These data are taken from a study of human T cells and chemical hapten exposure. The overall study: The sensitizer, 2% DPC, was used on around 2 cm by around 2 cm of upper inner arm skin. There were per-sample TCR yield variations, arising mainly from small pooled library volume differences. Patches that contained 0.01% DPC were applied to the upper back and read at 6 days.

Deletions cut 0 bases from V and 2 bases from J, with 8 bases between. Germline lookup yields CDR1 MNHNS and CDR2 SASEGT. The CDR3 is made up of 14 amino acids. As to time point: patch test 1, 2 weeks after DPC sensitization. Treatment reported: therapeutic diphenylcyclopropenone sensitization with weekly scalp DPC. TCRdb reanalysed the RACE reads using MiXCR and keeps one entry per CDR3 protein. Of over 75,000 distinct CDR3 sequences listed, over 6% are singletons. The V gene is TRBV6-1, the J gene TRBJ2-7; no firm D call. This material consisted of whole blood, taken in connection with sensitization to the hapten diphenylcyclopropenone (DPC). The receptor's source is a woman aged 25 to 39 with alopecia areata. Some clones in this sample may be carry-over from other donors' samples. CDR3 region: CASSEAAPPYEQYF. As DNA, the CDR3 is TGTGCCAGCAGTGAAGCGGCCCCACCCTACGAGCAGTACTTC.